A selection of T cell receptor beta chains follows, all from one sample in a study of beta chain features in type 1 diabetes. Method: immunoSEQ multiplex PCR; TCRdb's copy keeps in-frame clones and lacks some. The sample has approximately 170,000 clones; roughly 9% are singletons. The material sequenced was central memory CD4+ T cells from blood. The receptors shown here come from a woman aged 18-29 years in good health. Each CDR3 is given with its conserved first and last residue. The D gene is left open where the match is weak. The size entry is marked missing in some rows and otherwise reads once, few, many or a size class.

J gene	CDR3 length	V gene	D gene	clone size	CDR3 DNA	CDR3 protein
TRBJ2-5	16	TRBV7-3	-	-	TGTGCCAGCAGCCTCATTGGGGGAGGCCCCCAAGAGACCCAGTACTTC	CASSLIGGGPQETQYF
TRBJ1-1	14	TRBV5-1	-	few	TGCGCCAGCAGCTTGGCCGCAGGTGGAACTGAAGCTTTCTTT	CASSLAAGGTEAFF
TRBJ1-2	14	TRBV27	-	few	TGTGCCAGCAGTTTAAAGGGCCAGGGATATGGCTACACCTTC	CASSLKGQGYGYTF
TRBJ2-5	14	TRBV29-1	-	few	TGCAGCGTTTCGGGGCTACCACAGGGAGAGACCCAGTACTTC	CSVSGLPQGETQYF
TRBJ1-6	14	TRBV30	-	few	TGTGCCTGGAGTGTTGGGACAAACCGCTACGAGCTCCACTTT	CAWSVGTNRYELHF
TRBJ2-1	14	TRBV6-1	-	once	TGTGCCAGCAGTGACAGGTTACTAGACAATGAGCAGTTCTTC	CASSDRLLDNEQFF
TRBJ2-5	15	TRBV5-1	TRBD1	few	TGCGCCAGCAGCTCGAAGATAGGGGGCGCAGAGACCCAGTACTTC	CASSSKIGGAETQYF
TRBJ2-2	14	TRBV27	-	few	TGTGCCAGCGGTAGCGCCGGCGGGACCGGGGAGCTGTTTTTT	CASGSAGGTGELFF
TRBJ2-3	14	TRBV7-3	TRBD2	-	TGTGCCAGCAGCTCCAGCGGGAGGTCAGATACGCAGTATTTT	CASSSSGRSDTQYF
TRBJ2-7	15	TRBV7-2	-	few	TGTGCCAGCAGCTCTAGGTCCTCTCCCTGGGACGAGCAGTACTTC	CASSSRSSPWDEQYF
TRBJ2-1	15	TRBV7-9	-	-	TGTGCCAGCAGTAGACTAATGGAGGTTTACAATGAGCAGTTCTTC	CASSRLMEVYNEQFF
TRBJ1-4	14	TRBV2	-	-	TGTGCCAGCAGCCCCGGGGGGCACGATGAAAAACTGTTTTTT	CASSPGGHDEKLFF
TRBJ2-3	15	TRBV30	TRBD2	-	TGTGCCTGGACCTTCAGCGGGGGGGCCGTGGATACGCAGTATTTT	CAWTFSGGAVDTQYF
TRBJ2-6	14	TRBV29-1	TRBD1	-	TGCAGCGTTGCCCAGGGGGCTGGGGCCAACGTCCTGACTTTC	CSVAQGAGANVLTF